The rows below give T cell receptor beta chains drawn from one sample of a study of blood T cells in healthy people across ages. TCRdb analysed the 5' RACE reads with MiXCR anew, one entry per CDR3 protein. This repertoire shows 1.5 million to 2 million distinct CDR3 sequences, approximately 40% found once; its top ten account for under 25%. The sample consisted of blood. The source is a human donor in good health. Each CDR3 is given with its conserved first and last residue. D genes are given only for firm matches. The listing skips clone size in some rows; elsewhere it reads once, few, many or a size class.

V: TRBV27
J: TRBJ1-5
size: NA
D: TRBD1
DNA: TGTGCCAGCAGGCCGGGACAGGGGGGCAATCAGCCCCAGCATTTT
CDR3: CASRPGQGGNQPQHF

V: TRBV18
J: TRBJ2-4
size: NA
D: NA
DNA: TGTGCCAGCTCACCCAGGGAGGGGGCGTTGGACTTC
CDR3: CASSPREGALDF

V: TRBV19
J: TRBJ2-5
size: NA
D: TRBD2
DNA: TGTGCCAGTAGTATATCCCCTTGGTCTAGCGGGGGGTACAGCGAGACCCAGTACTTC
CDR3: CASSISPWSSGGYSETQYF

V: TRBV4-1
J: TRBJ2-3
size: NA
D: NA
DNA: TGCGCCAGCAGCCAAGAATTATCGGGAACAGATACGCAGTATTTT
CDR3: CASSQELSGTDTQYF

V: TRBV20-1
J: TRBJ2-1
size: many
D: NA
DNA: TGCAGTGCTAGCCCGACAGGTTACAATGAGCAGTTCTTC
CDR3: CSASPTGYNEQFF

V: TRBV15
J: TRBJ2-7
size: many
D: TRBD2
DNA: TGTGCCACCAGAGAGATGACTAGCGGATCCTACGAGCAGTACTTC
CDR3: CATREMTSGSYEQYF

V: TRBV19
J: TRBJ1-5
size: NA
D: NA
DNA: TGTGCCAGTAGTATAGATGGGGGGATGAGCAATCAGCCCCAGCATTTT
CDR3: CASSIDGGMSNQPQHF

V: TRBV20-1
J: TRBJ2-5
size: NA
D: TRBD1
DNA: TGCAGTGCTAGTTTAGGTGGGACAGGGGGGTTCCAGTACTTC
CDR3: CSASLGGTGGFQYF

V: TRBV29-1
J: TRBJ2-3
size: NA
D: TRBD2
DNA: TGCAGCGTTGGCGCATGGCGGGGGGGCCAGGATACGCAGTATTTT
CDR3: CSVGAWRGGQDTQYF

V: TRBV6-2/TRBV6-3
J: TRBJ2-1
size: NA
D: TRBD2
DNA: TGTGCCAGCAGTTACCGGACTAGCACCGGCAATGAGCAGTTCTTC
CDR3: CASSYRTSTGNEQFF

V: TRBV29-1
J: TRBJ2-7
size: NA
D: TRBD1
DNA: TGCAGCACGGGACAGGGTGTCTCCTACGAGCAGTACTTC
CDR3: CSTGQGVSYEQYF

V: TRBV5-1
J: TRBJ2-1
size: few
D: NA
DNA: TGCGCCAGCAGCAACCCGGACGGGAGAGATGAGCAGTTCTTC
CDR3: CASSNPDGRDEQFF

V: TRBV29-1
J: TRBJ2-4
size: NA
D: NA
DNA: TGCAACGCCTCGCCTGGGGCCAAAAACATTCAGTACTTC
CDR3: CNASPGAKNIQYF

V: TRBV5-5
J: TRBJ1-6
size: few
D: NA
DNA: TGTGCCAGCAGCGTTGGGGCGCACAGTAATTCACCCCTCCACTTT
CDR3: CASSVGAHSNSPLHF

V: TRBV4-2
J: TRBJ2-3
size: many
D: NA
DNA: TGTGCCAGCAGCCCCACCAGGAGGTCGGCAGATACGCAGTATTTT
CDR3: CASSPTRRSADTQYF

V: TRBV18
J: TRBJ2-1
size: once
D: NA
DNA: TGTGCCAGCTCACCAAGGGATTTGGGTGAGCAGTTCTTC
CDR3: CASSPRDLGEQFF

V: TRBV5-1
J: TRBJ2-1
size: NA
D: TRBD2
DNA: TGCGCCAGCAGCTCTTACGGAAGCGGGGGGTACAATGAGCAGTTCTTC
CDR3: CASSSYGSGGYNEQFF

V: TRBV5-1
J: TRBJ2-3
size: NA
D: TRBD1
DNA: TGCGCCAGCAGCTTGGCCGTTAGGACAGGGGTGTTGGATACGCAGTATTTT
CDR3: CASSLAVRTGVLDTQYF

V: TRBV29-1
J: TRBJ2-7
size: few
D: NA
DNA: TGCAGCGTGCCAGGGGAGATGGCCTACGAGCAGTACTTC
CDR3: CSVPGEMAYEQYF

V: TRBV5-5
J: TRBJ2-3
size: few
D: NA
DNA: TGTGCCAGCAGCTTGTCCCCTCTGGCACGGTCCTTGGGTACGCAGTATTTT
CDR3: CASSLSPLARSLGTQYF

V: TRBV5-1
J: TRBJ2-1
size: NA
D: TRBD2
DNA: TGCGCCAGCAGCGGGATTCAGCGGGGGGGCGCTGAATACAATGTAGGGCAGTTCTTC
CDR3: CASSGIQRGGAEYNVGQFF

V: TRBV7-3
J: TRBJ2-6
size: NA
D: TRBD1
DNA: TGTGCCAGCAGCTTATCAGGCGAGGACAGGGGTTCTGGGGCCAACGTCCTGACTTTC
CDR3: CASSLSGEDRGSGANVLTF

V: TRBV2
J: TRBJ1-2
size: few
D: NA
DNA: TGTGCCACTACGGATAGGGCCTGGAGCTATGGCTACACCTTC
CDR3: CATTDRAWSYGYTF

V: TRBV20-1
J: TRBJ2-7
size: NA
D: TRBD1
DNA: TGCAGTGCTAGGCATCCGGGACAGGGGACCTACGAGCAGTACTTC
CDR3: CSARHPGQGTYEQYF

V: TRBV4-1
J: TRBJ2-1
size: NA
D: NA
DNA: TGCGCCAGCAGCCAAGCGTTAGGGGAGCAGTTCTTC
CDR3: CASSQALGEQFF

V: TRBV28
J: TRBJ2-7
size: NA
D: NA
DNA: TGTGCCAGCAGTTTAATCAGGGACGAGCAGTACTTC
CDR3: CASSLIRDEQYF

V: TRBV12-3/TRBV12-4
J: TRBJ2-1
size: NA
D: TRBD2
DNA: TGTGCCAGCAGTTTAGCGGGACTAGCGGGGGGGCTAAATGAGCAGTTCTTC
CDR3: CASSLAGLAGGLNEQFF

V: TRBV28
J: TRBJ2-5
size: NA
D: NA
DNA: TGTGCCAGCAGTTTATCCCAAGTCCAACAAGAGACCCAGTACTTC
CDR3: CASSLSQVQQETQYF

V: TRBV6-1
J: TRBJ2-5
size: NA
D: TRBD2
DNA: TGTGCCAGCAGTGGAGGACTAGCGGGAATTCAAGAGACCCAGTACTTC
CDR3: CASSGGLAGIQETQYF

V: TRBV29-1
J: TRBJ2-5
size: NA
D: NA
DNA: TGCAGCGTTGAGGGGATTCCGTACCAAGAGACCCAGTACTTC
CDR3: CSVEGIPYQETQYF

V: TRBV4-1
J: TRBJ2-1
size: few
D: NA
DNA: TGCGCCAGCAGCCAAGAGCAGGGCTCCTTCGGTGAGCAGTTCTTC
CDR3: CASSQEQGSFGEQFF

V: TRBV9
J: TRBJ2-3
size: NA
D: TRBD2
DNA: TGTGCCAGCAGCGTAGCTAGCGGGGTTTACACAGATACGCAGTATTTT
CDR3: CASSVASGVYTDTQYF

V: TRBV29-1
J: TRBJ2-5
size: many
D: NA
DNA: TGCAGCGTTGGACGGTTACTTGGAGAGACCCAGTACTTC
CDR3: CSVGRLLGETQYF

V: TRBV28
J: TRBJ1-2
size: few
D: NA
DNA: TGTGCCAGCACCGACAGCGCTAACTATGGCTACACCTTC
CDR3: CASTDSANYGYTF

V: TRBV4-3
J: TRBJ2-1
size: few
D: NA
DNA: TGCGCCAGCAGCCAGGGGACTGGCTCTAACAATGAGCAGTTCTTC
CDR3: CASSQGTGSNNEQFF

V: TRBV10-3
J: TRBJ1-4
size: NA
D: NA
DNA: TGTGCCATCAGTGAAGGGGAAAATAATGAAAAACTGTTTTTT
CDR3: CAISEGENNEKLFF

V: TRBV20-1
J: TRBJ2-1
size: NA
D: NA
DNA: TGCAGTGCTAGAGCGTTCGTAGGGGCCTCCTACAATGAGCAGTTCTTC
CDR3: CSARAFVGASYNEQFF

V: TRBV10-3
J: TRBJ2-7
size: NA
D: TRBD1
DNA: TGTGCCATCAGTGTACCGGGACAGCGATACGAGCAGTACTTC
CDR3: CAISVPGQRYEQYF

V: TRBV12-3/TRBV12-4
J: TRBJ2-7
size: NA
D: NA
DNA: TGTGCCAGCAGTTTTGCGCCCAGCAGCTCCTACGAGCAGTACTTC
CDR3: CASSFAPSSSYEQYF

V: TRBV6-6
J: TRBJ2-7
size: few
D: NA
DNA: TGTGCCAGCAAGGATGATCACAGGAGCTCCTACGAGCAGTACTTC
CDR3: CASKDDHRSSYEQYF

V: TRBV12-3/TRBV12-4
J: TRBJ2-7
size: few
D: TRBD2
DNA: TGTGCCAGCAGTGGGGTAGCGGGGGGCCTCTACGAGCAGTACTTC
CDR3: CASSGVAGGLYEQYF

V: TRBV20-1
J: TRBJ1-5
size: NA
D: NA
DNA: TGCAGTGCGAGGGACGGATTCAATCAGCCCCAGCATTTT
CDR3: CSARDGFNQPQHF

V: TRBV29-1
J: TRBJ1-4
size: NA
D: NA
DNA: TGCAGCGCTGAGAGGGGGGAAAAACTGTTTTTT
CDR3: CSAERGEKLFF

V: TRBV20-1
J: TRBJ2-1
size: NA
D: TRBD2
DNA: TGCAGTGCTTCCATTCACAGCGGGGGGGCCTTCGACAATGAGCAGTTCTTC
CDR3: CSASIHSGGAFDNEQFF

V: TRBV12-3/TRBV12-4
J: TRBJ2-3
size: NA
D: TRBD1
DNA: TGTGCCAGCAGTTTAGAACGGACAGGGTACCGGGTGATGACAGATACGCAGTATTTT
CDR3: CASSLERTGYRVMTDTQYF

V: TRBV29-1
J: TRBJ2-1
size: NA
D: TRBD2
DNA: TGCAGCGTCAACAAGGCGGGGGGATACAATGAGCAGTTCTTC
CDR3: CSVNKAGGYNEQFF

V: TRBV6-5
J: TRBJ2-5
size: NA
D: TRBD2
DNA: TGTGCCAGCAACCAGGAACTAGCGGGGGGGGCGGAGACCCAGTACTTC
CDR3: CASNQELAGGAETQYF

V: TRBV6-5
J: TRBJ2-7
size: NA
D: TRBD1
DNA: TGTGCCAGCAGTCAAAACCGGGACAGGGGGCCCCGCGAGCAGTACTTC
CDR3: CASSQNRDRGPREQYF

V: TRBV18
J: TRBJ1-2
size: NA
D: NA
DNA: TGTGCCAGCTCACTCCAAAGCTCCCAGCCGGGACATCGGCCTTATGGCTACACCTTC
CDR3: CASSLQSSQPGHRPYGYTF

V: TRBV5-1
J: TRBJ1-6
size: once
D: NA
DNA: TGCGCCAGCAGAGGGGCCGGACAGTATAATTCACCCCTCCACTTT
CDR3: CASRGAGQYNSPLHF

V: TRBV12-3/TRBV12-4
J: TRBJ2-5
size: NA
D: TRBD2
DNA: TGTGCCAGCAGTTTCCGGGGGGTGGCAGAGACCCAGTACTTC
CDR3: CASSFRGVAETQYF

V: TRBV6-1
J: TRBJ2-1
size: NA
D: NA
DNA: TGTGCCAGCAGTGAAGTGTGGGGGGGCGTTGAGCAGTTCTTC
CDR3: CASSEVWGGVEQFF

V: TRBV4-3
J: TRBJ1-4
size: NA
D: NA
DNA: TGCGCCAGCAGCCAAGAGGACGCGGATGAAAAACTGTTTTTT
CDR3: CASSQEDADEKLFF

V: TRBV7-9
J: TRBJ1-5
size: NA
D: NA
DNA: TGTGCCAGCAGCGACTCGGGACGGAAAAATCAGCCCCAGCATTTT
CDR3: CASSDSGRKNQPQHF

V: TRBV21-1
J: TRBJ2-7
size: many
D: NA
DNA: TGTGCCAGCAGGCCTAGCGGGCAAAACTACGAGCAGTACTTC
CDR3: CASRPSGQNYEQYF

V: TRBV7-2
J: TRBJ2-7
size: few
D: TRBD2
DNA: TGTGCCAGCAGCTCAAGCGGGGGGTACAGCGAGCAGTACTTC
CDR3: CASSSSGGYSEQYF

V: TRBV18
J: TRBJ2-6
size: NA
D: NA
DNA: TGTGCCAGCTCACCCAAAGGGGATTCTGGGGCCAACGTCCTGACTTTC
CDR3: CASSPKGDSGANVLTF

V: TRBV20-1
J: TRBJ2-3
size: few
D: NA
DNA: TGCAGTGCCCCGAGGGGGGCCGTAGATACGCAGTATTTT
CDR3: CSAPRGAVDTQYF

V: TRBV12-3/TRBV12-4
J: TRBJ1-6
size: few
D: NA
DNA: TGTGCCAGCAGCTATAAGCCCCTACTGGGGGGCTCGGGGGGATCACCCCTCCACTTT
CDR3: CASSYKPLLGGSGGSPLHF

V: TRBV15
J: TRBJ2-1
size: few
D: NA
DNA: TGTGCCACCAGCAGGGGGAAGACAGGTATCTACAATGAGCAGTTCTTC
CDR3: CATSRGKTGIYNEQFF